This T cell receptor beta chain appears in the sequencing data of a study of cytotoxic CD8 clonotypes in ibrutinib-treated CLL (dated by TCRdb to the early 2020s). Regarding the research as a whole: In this cohort, 15 or so patients were treatment-naive and ten to eleven were relapsed/refractory, while under 18 had unmutated IGHV. Responses were partial in roughly 24 patients and complete in 2; after median roughly 69 months follow-up, some 14 stayed in remission and about 12 progressed. Response samples were obtained after a median of 12 months of treatment, with a range of about 6 to 36 months. On average, each sample had 255,043 productive templates and about 89,000 productive rearrangements. Longitudinal samples were available for 26 of the 86 trial participants. Cryopreserved peripheral blood mononuclear cells were obtained before treatment, at response, and at either sustained remission or disease progression. All remission and progressive disease samples were collected while patients were still receiving ibrutinib.

The sample's time point label, decoded: 12 to 13 months on ibrutinib. For TCR beta library preparation, roughly 2 micrograms of genomic DNA were extracted from the cryopreserved PBMCs. Longitudinal blood samples from CLL patients on ibrutinib monotherapy were analyzed using high-throughput TCR beta sequencing. Patients were enrolled in a phase 2 open-label single-center ibrutinib monotherapy trial. V loses 4 bases of germline sequence and J loses 4 bases, and the interval between the two ends is 15 bases. Including the terminal cysteine and phenylalanine, the CDR3 comprises 15 residues. Only CDR3 DNA is held: 45 bases, read in frame from base 1. CDR1 SGDLS and CDR2 YYNGEE are derived from the germline V gene. Regarding this clone: Its specific antigen is unknown. Per-nucleotide qualities are absent, and no much larger clonotype sits a single base away.

The paper as a whole reports these results and caveats: Public clonotypes were rare and either contracted or stayed stable during treatment, and the rise in clonality at ibrutinib response reflected the expansion of private clonotypes. Clonality increased at ibrutinib response, stayed stable in sustained remission, and fell back toward baseline at progression. Sampling times were not matched between sustained-remission and progressing patients, and lymph node repertoires were not studied. Baseline clonality was found to be higher than that of age-matched healthy donors and was strongly correlated with circulating CD8+ T-cell counts.

Each clonotype received, on average, about 10x coverage in deep resolution sequencing performed on a MiSeq, where the target depth lay between 1 in 1 million and 1 in 200,000 T cells. The immunoSEQ hsTCRB Kit was used to generate TCR beta libraries. The source study handled its data this way. The data were analyzed with ImmunoSEQ Analyzer and ImmunoSEQ Data Assistant, and V, D and J gene assignments followed IMGT definitions. Clonality, with values ranging from 0 to 1, was calculated as one minus the normalized Shannon entropy of productive rearrangement frequencies. Only overrepresented clonotypes making up at least 0.05% of each patient's repertoire were included in the public clonotype analysis. Repertoires from 10 to 15 age-matched healthy donors in immuneACCESS were used as clonality controls. TCRdb stores this immuneACCESS table with in-frame sequences only. Part of the clones is absent; in the studies checked, under half of the shortfall reflects unresolved V genes, and no reason is known for the rest. Clone size and V and J calls were adopted from that table, with D and trimming inferred from the DNA. This sample is represented by 110,000 to 150,000 clones; approximately 80% of them were singletons. The ten largest clones add up to less than 30% of the sample.

This sequence was found in a human donor with chronic lymphocytic leukemia. The rearrangement combines TRBV9 with TRBJ2-1, and the D gene may be TRBD2, 6 bases matching. The specimen was PBMCs, collected after 12 months of ibrutinib treatment. Read as DNA, the sequence is TGTGCCAGCAGCAAGGAGGGAGGCCAATACAATGAGCAGTTCTTC. It is translated as CASSKEGGQYNEQFF.